This T cell receptor (beta chain) originates from a study of cytomegalovirus exposure and HLA in healthy donors. Whole-study findings and limits: Presence/absence analyses took donor sequencing depth as roughly uniform.

As to this clone: What it binds is not known.

PCR involved 60 Vbeta and 13 Jbeta primers. Clones were sequenced by immunoSEQ multiplex PCR, and TCRdb holds only the in-frame ones, with some missing. Here the sample spans approximately 150,000 clones, 76% being singletons. The CDR3 is 18 amino acids. The rearrangement links TRBV21-1 to TRBJ2-5; TRBD2, the table's D call, lacks a check against the DNA. TRBV21-1 is an annotated pseudogene. Sequenced input: PBMCs. The clonotype originates from a man between 60 and 75 years old in good health and CMV-seronegative. CDR3 in amino acids: CASSKSRTSGRLQETQYF. CDR3 nucleotides: TGTGCCAGCAGCAAATCTCGGACTAGCGGGCGGTTACAAGAGACCCAGTACTTC.